These 6 T cell receptor beta chains originate from one sample sequenced in a study of human thymus T cells. The thymus was resected at corrective cardiac surgery. This table comes from immunoSEQ multiplex PCR, and its TCRdb copy is limited to in-frame clones, with some not included. Altogether 75,000 to 90,000 clones are present, just over 95% being singletons, with the ten largest covering around 0.03%. What was sequenced was thymus tissue. The origin of the receptors is a boy younger than two with a congenital heart defect but otherwise immunologically healthy.

The J gene is TRBJ2-7, the V gene TRBV19; TRBD1 matches at 7 bases. Per germline, CDR1 LNHDA and CDR2 SQIVND (reference sequence). J lost 3 bases, V lost 5 bases, and 4 bases had no gene match. The CDR3 is made up of 13 amino acids. CDR3 region: CASSYRGDYEQYF. The CDR3 DNA sequence: TGTGCCAGTAGTTACAGGGGTGACTACGAGCAGTACTTC.

V is TRBV5-6 and J is TRBJ2-1; tentatively, D is TRBD1 (5 bases). The V end lost 1 base, the J end lost 7 bases, and 12 bases lay between the germline ends. This CDR3 is built from 14 residues. Looked up from germline, CDR1 is SGHDT and CDR2 is YYEEEE. The CDR3 DNA follows: TGTGCCAGCAGCTTGTCGGACCCAGGGAATGAGCAGTTCTTC. This gives the protein CASSLSDPGNEQFF.

The rearrangement joins TRBV7-9 to TRBJ2-7, with no clear D. Germline V gene data show CDR1 as SEHNR and CDR2 as FQNEAQ (reference sequence). Trimming removed 0 bases at V and 2 bases at J, with 14 bases between. This CDR3 is 16 amino acids long. The CDR3 loop reads CASSLARIGRPYEQYF. CDR3 nucleotides: TGTGCCAGCAGCTTAGCGAGGATAGGCCGTCCCTACGAGCAGTACTTC.

The CDR3 is CASSEYYVRDTYYYGYTF. The CDR3 region has the DNA TGTGCCAGCAGTGAATATTACGTGAGGGACACATACTACTATGGCTACACCTTC. The genes are TRBV6-1 and TRBJ1-2; weak D call: TRBD1 (6 bases). Germline lookup yields CDR1 MNHNS and CDR2 SASEGT. The length of the CDR3 is 18 residues. Trimming stripped 2 bases from V and 3 bases from J, with 22 bases between.

V is TRBV7-2 and J is TRBJ2-7; maybe TRBD1 (7 bases). CDR3 length equals 15 residues. Per the germline V gene, CDR1 is SGHTA and CDR2 is FQGNSA. V shed 1 base and J shed 0 bases, with 10 bases lying between them. The CDR3 region is CASSLVRGDSYEQYF. The CDR3 nucleotides are TGTGCCAGCAGCTTAGTCAGGGGGGACTCCTACGAGCAGTACTTC. Filled out from reference TRBV7-2 and TRBJ2-7, the complete variable domain reads GAGVSQSPSNKVTEKGKDVELRCDPISGHTALYWYRQSLGQGLEFLIYFQGNSAPDKSGLPSDRFSAERTGGSVSTLTIQRTQQEDSAVYLCASSLVRGDSYEQYFGPGTRLTVT.

The rearrangement links TRBV12-5 to TRBJ2-1; 9 nucleotides match TRBD1. Germline V CDR1 and CDR2: LGHNT, FRNRAP. Trimming at V came to 6 bases and at J to 4 bases, leaving 10 bases not matched to a gene. CDR3 length: 16 residues. CDR3 nucleotides: TGTGCTAGTGGCCAAGTCCGGGACAGGGAATACAATGAGCAGTTCTTC. This codes for CASGQVRDREYNEQFF.